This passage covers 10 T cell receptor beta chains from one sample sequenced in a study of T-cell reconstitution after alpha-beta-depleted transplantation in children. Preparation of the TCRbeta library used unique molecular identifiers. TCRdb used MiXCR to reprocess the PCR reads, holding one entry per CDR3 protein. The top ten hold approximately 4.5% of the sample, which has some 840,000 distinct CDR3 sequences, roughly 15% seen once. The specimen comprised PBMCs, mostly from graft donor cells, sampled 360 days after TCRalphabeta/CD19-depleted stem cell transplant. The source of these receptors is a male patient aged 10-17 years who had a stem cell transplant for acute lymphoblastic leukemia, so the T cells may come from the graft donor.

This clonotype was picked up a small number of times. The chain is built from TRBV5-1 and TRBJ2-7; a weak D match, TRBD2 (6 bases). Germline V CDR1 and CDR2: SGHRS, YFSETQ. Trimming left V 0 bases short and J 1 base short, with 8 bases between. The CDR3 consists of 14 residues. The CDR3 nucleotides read TGCGCCAGCAGCTTGGCTAGCGTATCCTACGAGCAGTACTTC. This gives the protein CASSLASVSYEQYF.

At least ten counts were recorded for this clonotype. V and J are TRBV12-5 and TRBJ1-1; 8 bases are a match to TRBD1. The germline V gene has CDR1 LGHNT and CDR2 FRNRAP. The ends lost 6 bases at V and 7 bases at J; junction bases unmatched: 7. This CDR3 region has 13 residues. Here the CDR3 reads CASGPGTGFEAFF. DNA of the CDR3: TGTGCTAGTGGGCCCGGGACAGGTTTTGAAGCTTTCTTT.

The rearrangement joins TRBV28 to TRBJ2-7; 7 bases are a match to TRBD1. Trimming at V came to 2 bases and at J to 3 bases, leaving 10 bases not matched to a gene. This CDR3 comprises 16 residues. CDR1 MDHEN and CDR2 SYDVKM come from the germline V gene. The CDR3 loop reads CASSLEGQYQGYEQYF. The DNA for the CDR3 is TGTGCCAGCAGTTTAGAGGGACAGTATCAAGGCTACGAGCAGTACTTC.

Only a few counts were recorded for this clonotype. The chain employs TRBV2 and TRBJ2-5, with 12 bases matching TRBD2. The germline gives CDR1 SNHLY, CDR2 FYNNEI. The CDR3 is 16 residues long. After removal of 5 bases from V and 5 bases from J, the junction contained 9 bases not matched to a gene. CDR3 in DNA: TGTGCCAGCAGTAACCGACTAGCGGGAGTGGTGGAGACCCAGTACTTC. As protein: CASSNRLAGVVETQYF.

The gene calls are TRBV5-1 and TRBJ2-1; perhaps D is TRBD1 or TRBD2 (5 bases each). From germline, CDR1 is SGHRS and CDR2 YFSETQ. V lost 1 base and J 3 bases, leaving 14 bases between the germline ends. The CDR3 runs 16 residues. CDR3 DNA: TGCGCCAGCAGCTTGCCCCGGGACGGATACTACAATGAGCAGTTCTTC. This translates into CASSLPRDGYYNEQFF.

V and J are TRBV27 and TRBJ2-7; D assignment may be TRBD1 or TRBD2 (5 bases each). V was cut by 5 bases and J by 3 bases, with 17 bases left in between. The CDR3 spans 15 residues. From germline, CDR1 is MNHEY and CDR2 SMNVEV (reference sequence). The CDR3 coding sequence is TGTGCCAGCAGTGGCTCCTGGGACGGTCACTACGAGCAGTACTTC. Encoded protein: CASSGSWDGHYEQYF.

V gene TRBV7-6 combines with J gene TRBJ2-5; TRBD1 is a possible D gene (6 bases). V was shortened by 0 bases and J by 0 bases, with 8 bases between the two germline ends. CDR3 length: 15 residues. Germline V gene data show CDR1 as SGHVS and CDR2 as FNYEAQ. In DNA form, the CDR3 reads TGTGCCAGCAGCTTAGCGGGGACATACCAAGAGACCCAGTACTTC. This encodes CASSLAGTYQETQYF.

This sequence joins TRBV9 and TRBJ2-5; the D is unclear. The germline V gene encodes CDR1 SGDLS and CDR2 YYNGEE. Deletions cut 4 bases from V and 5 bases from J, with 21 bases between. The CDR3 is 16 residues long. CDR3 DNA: TGTGCCAGCAGCTCTAGAGGTGGTCCCTTGGGGGAGACCCAGTACTTC. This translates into CASSSRGGPLGETQYF.

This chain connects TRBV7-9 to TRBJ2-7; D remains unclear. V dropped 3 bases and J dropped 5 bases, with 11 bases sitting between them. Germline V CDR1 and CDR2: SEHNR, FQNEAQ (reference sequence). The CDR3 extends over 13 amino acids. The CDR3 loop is CASSLSLRDEQYF. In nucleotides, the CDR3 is TGTGCCAGCAGCTTGAGCTTAAGGGACGAGCAGTACTTC.

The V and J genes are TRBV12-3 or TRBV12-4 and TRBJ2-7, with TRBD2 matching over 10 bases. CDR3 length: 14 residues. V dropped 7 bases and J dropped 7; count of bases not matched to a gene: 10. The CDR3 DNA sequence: TGTGCCAGCACCCGAGCGGGGGGGCTTCCAGAGCAGTACTTC. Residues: CASTRAGGLPEQYF.